This TCR beta chain originates from a study of CD8 T cells in ankylosing spondylitis. A quantitative 5'-RACE method, one with molecular barcodes, was used to make TCR beta libraries. MiXCR, applied by TCRdb to the 5' RACE reads, yields one record per CDR3 protein. The sample carries hundreds of thousands of distinct CDR3 sequences, around 20% recorded once. In regard to this clonotype: Its antigen is still unknown.

General study findings and limits: Reportedly, disease-linked clones are significantly enriched in ankylosing spondylitis patients' matched synovial fluid.

Sequenced sample: blood, either unsorted or a sorted T cell fraction (not recorded which). This clonotype was sampled from a female donor with ankylosing spondylitis or in good health (not recorded which).

The DNA for the CDR3 is TGTGCCAGCAGTTACAATTGGGCCTACGGGAGGCTCAATGAGCAGTTCTTC. Protein sequence: CASSYNWAYGRLNEQFF. The chain carries TRBV6-5 and TRBJ2-1; 7 positions match TRBD2. The germline V gene encodes CDR1 MNHEY and CDR2 SVGAGI. V shed 2 bases, J shed 6 bases, and the junction held 13 bases outside the gene matches. CDR3 size: 17 residues.